Below, 30 T cell receptor beta chains from the same sample are listed, as sequenced in a study of shared clonotypes between healthy human individuals. Naive CD8 cells comprised CD45RO-negative, CCR7-positively selected cells, excluding terminally differentiated effector memory CD45RA+ cells. Sequencing used immunoSEQ multiplex PCR; TCRdb keeps in-frame clones, though not all of them. The table records more than 550,000 clones, about 92% of them present only once. Specimen: naive CD8+ T cells sorted from blood. Receptors were obtained from a man aged 25-40 years in good health.

The genes are TRBV28 and TRBJ1-5, with unresolved D. Per germline, CDR1 MDHEN and CDR2 SYDVKM. Trimming stripped 4 bases from V and 1 base from J, with 8 bases between. The CDR3 length is 14 residues. CDR3 sequence reads: CASSWLASNQPQHF. The CDR3 bases are TGTGCCAGCAGTTGGCTGGCAAGCAATCAGCCCCAGCATTTT.

This chain joins TRBV2 and TRBJ1-4; tentative D call: TRBD1 (5 bases). Trimming left V 6 bases short and J 5 bases short, with 10 bases between. CDR3 length: 13 residues. Germline V gene sequence: CDR1 SNHLY, CDR2 FYNNEI. The CDR3 is CASRGRSNEKLFF. The CDR3 DNA is TGTGCCAGCAGGGGACGGTCGAATGAAAAACTGTTTTTT. The variable domain in full, completed from reference TRBV2 and TRBJ1-4, reads EPEVTQTPSHQVTQMGQEVILRCVPISNHLYFYWYRQILGQKVEFLVSFYNNEISEKSEIFDDQFSVERPDGSNFTLKIRSTKLEDSAMYFCASRGRSNEKLFFGSGTQLSVL.

The chain uses TRBV5-4 and TRBJ2-7, with a tentative D call TRBD1 (6 bases). V was pared by 2 bases and J by 5 bases, with 14 bases between. The CDR3 has 14 amino acids. Germline V lookup: CDR1 SGHNT, CDR2 YYREEE (reference sequence). The chain's CDR3 is CASSFRGGRDEQYF. The CDR3 coding sequence is TGTGCCAGCAGCTTCAGGGGTGGCAGAGACGAGCAGTACTTC.

V is TRBV28 and J is TRBJ2-3; possibly TRBD1 for D (5 bases). Germline CDR1 and CDR2: MDHEN and SYDVKM. V lost 7 bases and J 8 bases, leaving 16 bases between the germline ends. The CDR3 contains 13 residues. The CDR3 nucleotides read TGTGCCAGCACCAAAGACAGTCTTGGTACGCAGTATTTT. This encodes CASTKDSLGTQYF.

This clone was seen a single time. This chain joins TRBV27 and TRBJ1-1; 7 bases map to TRBD1. V dropped 6 bases and J dropped 0; count of bases not matched to a gene: 4. Germline values: CDR1 MNHEY, CDR2 SMNVEV (reference sequence). CDR3 length: 14 residues. The CDR3: CASRDRRMNTEAFF. Written as DNA, the CDR3 is TGTGCCAGCAGGGACAGGCGCATGAACACTGAAGCTTTCTTT.

The sample holds one count of this clone. This chain links TRBV27 with TRBJ2-1; unclear D gene. V was shortened by 4 bases and J by 9 bases, with 7 bases between the two germline ends. The CDR3 contains 11 residues. Looked up from germline, CDR1 is MNHEY and CDR2 is SMNVEV (reference sequence). Written as DNA, the CDR3 is TGTGCCAGCAGTTCGTCTGTTGAGCAGTTCTTC. Translation: CASSSSVEQFF.

J is TRBJ1-5 and V is TRBV13, with 7 bases lining up with TRBD1. Trimming took 7 bases from V and 1 from J; bases not matched to a gene: 4. This CDR3 is 14 amino acids long. Germline V gene data show CDR1 as PRHDT and CDR2 as FYEKMQ (reference sequence). The CDR3 loop is CASTQGVSNQPQHF. The CDR3 DNA reads TGTGCCAGCACTCAGGGGGTCAGCAATCAGCCCCAGCATTTT.

The chain carries TRBV6-1 and TRBJ1-2; D remains ambiguous. The V gene lost 10 bases and the J gene lost 0 bases, with 6 bases spanning the gap. CDR1 is MNHNS, CDR2 SASEGT, per germline. There are 11 residues in the CDR3. The chain's CDR3 is CATGTNYGYTF. The CDR3 region has the DNA TGTGCCACTGGAACTAACTATGGCTACACCTTC.

The rearrangement links TRBV6-1 to TRBJ2-1, with 8 bases identical to TRBD2. The germline V gene encodes CDR1 MNHNS and CDR2 SASEGT. The length of the CDR3 is 15 residues. The ends lost 5 bases at V and 2 bases at J; junction bases unmatched: 5. The CDR3, as DNA: TGTGCCAGCAGTTCAAGCGGGAGTCCCTACAATGAGCAGTTCTTC. It codes for CASSSSGSPYNEQFF.

The V and J genes are TRBV29-1 and TRBJ2-7; 7 positions match TRBD1. This CDR3 contains 14 residues. V was pared by 4 bases and J by 0 bases, with 6 bases of the junction left unmatched. Germline V gene sequence: CDR1 SQVTM, CDR2 ANQGSEA. CDR3 bases: TGCAGCGTTGTAAGGGACAGCAGCTCCTACGAGCAGTACTTC. Protein product: CSVVRDSSSYEQYF.

V is TRBV29-1 and J is TRBJ1-5; 7 positions match TRBD1. CDR3 size: 14 residues. V dropped 7 bases and J dropped 8; count of bases not matched to a gene: 14. Germline V gives CDR1 SQVTM, CDR2 ANQGSEA. The DNA of the CDR3 is TGCAGCGCAACGACAGGGAGGGGTCGGGAGCCCCAGCATTTT. This codes for CSATTGRGREPQHF.

V gene TRBV29-1 combines with J gene TRBJ2-3, with TRBD1 identical over 7 bases. The CDR3 is 14 residues long. Losses at the gene ends were 1 base for V and 0 bases for J; bases not matched to a gene: 1. Germline CDR1 and CDR2: SQVTM and ANQGSEA. CDR3 sequence: CSVEGQGSTDTQYF. CDR3 DNA sequence: TGCAGCGTTGAAGGACAGGGTAGCACAGATACGCAGTATTTT.

This chain links TRBV2 with TRBJ2-1, with TRBD2 as a possible D gene (5 bases). CDR1 is SNHLY, CDR2 FYNNEI, per germline. This CDR3 region has 15 residues. Deletions cut 9 bases from V and 0 bases from J, with 15 bases between. The CDR3 here is CASGSSFSSYNEQFF. Here the CDR3 DNA reads TGTGCCAGTGGATCTAGCTTTTCCTCCTACAATGAGCAGTTCTTC.

The chain has TRBV7-3 and TRBJ2-1; no clear D gene. The CDR3 sequence is 13 residues long. CDR1 SGHTA and CDR2 FQGTGA come from the germline V gene. V dropped 3 bases and J dropped 5 bases, with 8 bases sitting between them. Here the CDR3 DNA reads TGTGCCAGCAGCTTCGCGGCCCACAATGAGCAGTTCTTC. This translates into CASSFAAHNEQFF.

The chain carries TRBV7-9 and TRBJ1-2; unclear D gene. Trimming took 2 bases from V and 2 from J, leaving 9 bases between them. The CDR3 runs to 14 residues. Germline V gene data show CDR1 as SEHNR and CDR2 as FQNEAQ (reference sequence). The CDR3 bases are TGTGCCAGCAGCTTATTTCCAGGCAACTATGGCTACACCTTC. This translates into CASSLFPGNYGYTF.

This chain uses TRBV4-3 with TRBJ1-2; no reliable D call. Germline V gives CDR1 LGHNA, CDR2 YSLEER. The CDR3 contains 14 residues. The V end was cut by 0 bases, the J end by 10 bases, with 15 bases between. This CDR3 reads CASSQDHGSPIYTF. The CDR3, as DNA: TGCGCCAGCAGCCAAGATCATGGGAGCCCCATCTACACCTTC.

This sequence joins TRBV7-2 and TRBJ2-7; D is uncertain. The CDR3 loop spans 15 amino acids. Looked up from germline, CDR1 is SGHTA and CDR2 is FQGNSA. Trimming took off 5 bases at V and 3 bases at J, with 17 bases between the two ends. The CDR3 spells CASSPLPSTLYEQYF. CDR3 coding DNA: TGTGCCAGCAGCCCCCTTCCCAGTACACTCTACGAGCAGTACTTC.

V and J are TRBV25-1 and TRBJ2-1; 8 nucleotides line up with TRBD1. CDR1 MGHDK and CDR2 SYGVNS come from the germline V gene. CDR3 length equals 16 residues. The V and J ends lost 2 bases and 1 base, in that order; junction bases with no gene match: 4. CDR3 DNA sequence: TGTGCCAGCAGTGAAGAGGACAGGGAGTCCTACAATGAGCAGTTCTTC. This codes for CASSEEDRESYNEQFF.

CDR3 protein: CASSLGASTDTQYF. The CDR3 DNA follows: TGTGCCAGCAGCCTGGGGGCCAGCACAGATACGCAGTATTTT. V gene TRBV9 combines with J gene TRBJ2-3; possibly TRBD1 for D (6 bases). V dropped 4 bases and J dropped 0 bases, with 9 bases sitting between them. Germline V gene lookup returns CDR1 SGDLS and CDR2 YYNGEE. The CDR3 extends over 14 amino acids.

The chain recombines TRBV5-4 with TRBJ2-2, with a possible D match to TRBD1 (5 bases). The germline gives CDR1 SGHNT, CDR2 YYREEE (reference sequence). The V end was cut by 2 bases, the J end by 5 bases, with 13 bases between. CDR3 size: 15 residues. CDR3 region: CASSLPGPRTGELFF. The CDR3 bases are TGTGCCAGCAGCTTACCAGGGCCCCGAACCGGGGAGCTGTTTTTT.

This sequence joins TRBV18 and TRBJ2-7; tentatively, D is TRBD1 or TRBD2 (5 bases each). The CDR3 extends over 14 amino acids. Germline CDR1 is KGHSH and CDR2 is LQKENI. Trimming shortened V by 1 base and J by 10 bases, and 17 bases separated the two germline ends. The CDR3, as DNA: TGTGCCAGCTCACCACTGGCAGGGTTGGGGGAACAGTACTTC. It translates to CASSPLAGLGEQYF.

This clone occurred a few times. The rearrangement uses TRBV7-9 and TRBJ2-1; D is perhaps TRBD1 (7 bases). This CDR3 has 15 residues. V lost 5 bases to trimming and J lost 0 bases, with 11 bases between them. Germline-derived CDR1 and CDR2 are SEHNR and FQNEAQ (reference sequence). CDR3 nucleotides: TGTGCCAGCAGCGGAGGGGGCCACTCCTACAATGAGCAGTTCTTC. Translated, it gives CASSGGGHSYNEQFF.

The chain has TRBV27 and TRBJ1-5; D possibly corresponds to TRBD1 (5 bases). The CDR3 loop spans 14 amino acids. Looked up from germline, CDR1 is MNHEY and CDR2 is SMNVEV (reference sequence). The V end lost 4 bases, the J end lost 8 bases, and 15 bases lay between the germline ends. In DNA, the CDR3 is TGTGCCAGCAGTTCCGGGGGGGGAGTAAAGCCCCAGCATTTT. Protein: CASSSGGGVKPQHF.

The chain links TRBV7-8 to TRBJ2-7; D might be TRBD2 (5 bases). The germline V gene encodes CDR1 SGHVS and CDR2 FQNEAQ. The CDR3 contains 13 residues. The V gene lost 3 bases and the J gene lost 2 bases, with 8 bases spanning the gap. The CDR3, as DNA: TGTGCCAGCAGCTTCGAACTAGCCTACGAGCAGTACTTC. It encodes CASSFELAYEQYF.

The V and J genes are TRBV9 and TRBJ2-3, with D tentatively TRBD2 (6 bases). V was clipped by 2 bases and J by 0 bases, with 13 bases between them. From germline, CDR1 is SGDLS and CDR2 YYNGEE. The CDR3 has 16 amino acids. The CDR3 nucleotides are TGTGCCAGCAGCGTGTTTGCTAGCGCGAGCACAGATACGCAGTATTTT. Translating it yields CASSVFASASTDTQYF.

The chain carries TRBV27 and TRBJ2-7, with D perhaps matching TRBD1 or TRBD2 (5 bases each). The CDR3 is made up of 13 amino acids. Looked up from germline, CDR1 is MNHEY and CDR2 is SMNVEV (reference sequence). V lost 3 bases, J lost 1 base, and 7 bases lay in between. Written as DNA, the CDR3 is TGTGCCAGCAGTTTCGGGGCGTCCTACGAGCAGTACTTC. This encodes CASSFGASYEQYF.

Notes on this clone: Other DNA sequences in this sample translate to the same CDR3. The rearrangement links TRBV27 to TRBJ2-3; the D is unclear. The V and J ends lost 3 bases and 3 bases respectively, with 4 bases between them. Germline V CDR1 and CDR2: MNHEY, SMNVEV (reference sequence). This CDR3 spans 12 amino acids. The CDR3 loop is CASSLGTDTQYF. The CDR3 DNA reads as TGTGCCAGCAGTTTGGGGACAGATACGCAGTATTTT.

Concerning this clone: Other DNA sequences from this sample encode an identical CDR3 as well. The chain combines TRBV5-1 with TRBJ2-1; D remains unclear. The CDR3 runs to 13 residues. V was cut by 1 base and J by 4 bases, with 6 bases left in between. CDR1 and CDR2 (germline): SGHRS, YFSETQ. The CDR3 spells CASSLTEYNEQFF. In DNA form, the CDR3 reads TGCGCCAGCAGCTTGACGGAGTACAATGAGCAGTTCTTC.

The V gene is TRBV27, the J gene TRBJ1-5, with D unresolved. The germline V gene has CDR1 MNHEY and CDR2 SMNVEV (reference sequence). V dropped 6 bases and J dropped 1 base, with 10 bases sitting between them. The CDR3 length is 14 residues. CDR3 sequence: CASRGGLSNQPQHF. The DNA of the CDR3 is TGTGCCAGCAGGGGAGGATTGAGCAATCAGCCCCAGCATTTT.

The J gene is TRBJ1-2, the V gene TRBV27, with a possible D match to TRBD1 (5 bases). Germline-derived CDR1 and CDR2 are MNHEY and SMNVEV (reference sequence). Between the trimmed V and J ends, which lost 4 bases and 4 bases, there was a span of 19 bases. The CDR3 spans 16 residues. CDR3 DNA: TGTGCCAGCAGTTCCGACCTGGGGATGGGGGGCTATGGCTACACCTTC. It translates to CASSSDLGMGGYGYTF.